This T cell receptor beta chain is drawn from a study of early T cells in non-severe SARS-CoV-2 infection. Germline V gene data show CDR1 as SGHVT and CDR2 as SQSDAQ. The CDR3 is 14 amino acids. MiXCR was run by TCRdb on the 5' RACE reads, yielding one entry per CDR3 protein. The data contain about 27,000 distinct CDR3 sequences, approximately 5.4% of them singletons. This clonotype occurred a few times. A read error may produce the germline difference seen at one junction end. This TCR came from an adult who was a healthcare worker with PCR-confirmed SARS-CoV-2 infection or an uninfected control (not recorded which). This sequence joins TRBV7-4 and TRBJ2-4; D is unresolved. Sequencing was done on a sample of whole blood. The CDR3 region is CASSFSLAKNIQYF. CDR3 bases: TGTGCCAGCAGCTTCTCCCTGGCCAAGAACATTCAGTACTTC.